Presented here are 13 T cell receptor beta chains from one specimen sequenced in a study of shared clonotypes between healthy human individuals. The assay was immunoSEQ multiplex PCR, and TCRdb's table has in-frame clones only and misses some. The repertoire has about 990,000 clones, 70% to 80% of them found once; the top ten carry more than 0.55%. Sequencing used memory CD4+ T cells from PBMCs. The subset: CD45RA-negative fraction. The receptors here all came from a man aged 18 to 35 in good health. Some clones in this sample may be carry-over from other donors' samples.

The genes are TRBV5-1 and TRBJ2-2; 9 nucleotides agree with TRBD2. Germline loops: CDR1 SGHRS, CDR2 YFSETQ. The CDR3 sequence is 17 residues long. V shed 0 bases, J shed 5 bases, and the junction held 8 bases outside the gene matches. The CDR3 DNA reads as TGCGCCAGCAGCTTGGTAGTAGCGGGAGCTCTTACCGGGGAGCTGTTTTTT. Residues: CASSLVVAGALTGELFF. The full variable domain, completed using reference TRBV5-1 and TRBJ2-2, is KAGVTQTPRYLIKTRGQQVTLSCSPISGHRSVSWYQQTPGQGLQFLFEYFSETQRNKGNFPGRFSGRQFSNSRSEMNVSTLELGDSALYLCASSLVVAGALTGELFFGEGSRLTVL.

The chain couples TRBV27 to TRBJ2-5, with 8 bases that match TRBD2. The CDR3 spans 14 residues. The V segment lost 6 bases and the J segment 0 bases; nucleotides outside the gene matches: 3. CDR1 is MNHEY, CDR2 SMNVEV, per germline (reference sequence). The CDR3 here is CASRPGGYQETQYF. For the CDR3, the DNA is TGTGCCAGCAGGCCGGGGGGGTACCAAGAGACCCAGTACTTC.

This chain uses TRBV4-2 with TRBJ2-2, with D perhaps matching TRBD1 or TRBD2 (6 bases each). CDR3 size: 16 residues. Trimming removed 3 bases at V and 5 bases at J, with 16 bases between. CDR1 and CDR2 (germline): LGHNA, YNFKEQ. DNA of the CDR3: TGTGCCAGCAGCCACGACAGGCGGGGTCGGACCGGGGAGCTGTTTTTT. It encodes CASSHDRRGRTGELFF.

This chain connects TRBV4-3 to TRBJ2-7; D ambiguous. V shed 0 bases and J shed 4 bases, with 10 bases lying between them. The CDR3 has 14 residues. Looked up from germline, CDR1 is LGHNA and CDR2 is YSLEER. CDR3 in amino acids: CASSQDGRRYEQYF. In nucleotides, the CDR3 is TGCGCCAGCAGCCAAGATGGAAGGAGATACGAGCAGTACTTC.

This clone was seen only once. The rearrangement uses TRBV5-1 and TRBJ1-3; D is unresolved. V lost 5 bases and J lost 0, with 12 bases in between. Per germline, CDR1 SGHRS and CDR2 YFSETQ. The CDR3 runs 15 residues. The CDR3 DNA sequence: TGCGCCAGCAGGGCAGGACCAAGCTCTGGAAACACCATATATTTT. It encodes CASRAGPSSGNTIYF.

This clone has a count of ten or more. This chain joins TRBV19 and TRBJ2-3, with 9 positions matching TRBD1. Trimming at V came to 5 bases and at J to 8 bases, leaving 8 bases not matched to a gene. CDR1 and CDR2 (germline): LNHDA, SQIVND (reference sequence). The CDR3 runs 14 residues. CDR3 in amino acids: CASSAAQGAGTQYF. CDR3 coding DNA: TGTGCCAGTAGTGCCGCACAGGGGGCGGGTACGCAGTATTTT.

This clone was counted once. The chain has TRBV27 and TRBJ2-5; D might be TRBD1 (6 bases). Germline assignment: CDR1 MNHEY and CDR2 SMNVEV (reference sequence). The CDR3 loop spans 15 amino acids. Trimming took 2 bases from V and 4 from J, leaving 14 bases between them. CDR3 nucleotides: TGTGCCAGCAGTTTAGAGGGGACACCTCTAGAGACCCAGTACTTC. It specifies CASSLEGTPLETQYF.

This clone was seen only once. J is TRBJ1-1 and V is TRBV18; D is uncertain. Trimming took 6 bases from V and 1 from J, leaving 9 bases between them. Germline V lookup: CDR1 KGHSH, CDR2 LQKENI. CDR3 size: 13 residues. CDR3 in DNA: TGTGCCAGCTCCCAACAACGGAACACTGAAGCTTTCTTT. This gives the protein CASSQQRNTEAFF.

Note on this clone: The junction departs from the called germline gene at one end, perhaps through a read error. This chain joins TRBV4-2 and TRBJ2-7, with 11 bases that match TRBD2. The CDR3 loop spans 19 amino acids. Germline lookup yields CDR1 LGHNA and CDR2 YNFKEQ. CDR3 amino acids: CASGQDRNLAGGTPYEQYF. CDR3 DNA sequence: TGTGCCAGCGGCCAAGATCGGAACCTAGCGGGAGGTACCCCCTACGAGCAGTACTTC.

This clone came up a few times. The CDR3 is CAWTVSGNTIYF. In DNA, the CDR3 is TGTGCCTGGACAGTCTCTGGAAACACCATATATTTT. This chain links TRBV30 with TRBJ1-3; D is undetermined. Between the trimmed V and J ends, which lost 4 bases and 0 bases, there was a span of 4 bases. The CDR3 is made up of 12 amino acids. Germline V CDR1 and CDR2: GTSNPN, SVGIG (reference sequence).

This chain joins TRBV27 and TRBJ2-7; 9 bases align to TRBD1. The CDR3 is 15 amino acids. The ends lost 7 bases at V and 6 bases at J; junction bases unmatched: 13. The V gene's germline CDR1 is MNHEY and CDR2 SMNVEV (reference sequence). CDR3 sequence (DNA): TGTGCCAGCACTGCTTTCCGGGACAGGGTTCGCGAGCAGTACTTC. Its translation is CASTAFRDRVREQYF.

The gene calls are TRBV7-2 and TRBJ2-1, with TRBD2 matching over 11 bases. This CDR3 is 15 amino acids long. Germline V gene lookup returns CDR1 SGHTA and CDR2 FQGNSA. J was trimmed by 4 bases and V by 4 bases; bases with no gene match: 3. The CDR3 DNA is TGTGCCAGCAGCTATACTAGCGGGAGTTACAATGAGCAGTTCTTC. Translating gives CASSYTSGSYNEQFF.

The chain recombines TRBV19 with TRBJ2-3, with D possibly being TRBD1 or TRBD2 (5 bases each). V shed 1 base and J shed 6 bases, with 26 bases lying between them. The CDR3 totals 19 residues. Germline values: CDR1 LNHDA, CDR2 SQIVND (reference sequence). CDR3 loop: CASSIVKRGAPLTPDTQYF. CDR3 in DNA: TGTGCCAGTAGTATAGTTAAGAGGGGAGCACCCTTAACCCCCGATACGCAGTATTTT.